These T cell receptor beta chains were read from a single sample in a study of CD8 T cells in ankylosing spondylitis. TCRdb ran MiXCR on the 5' RACE reads and lists one entry per CDR3 protein. Of some 840,000 distinct CDR3 sequences in the sample, roughly 12% were seen once. The sequencing input was blood, either unsorted or a sorted T cell fraction (not recorded which). These receptors originate from a male donor with ankylosing spondylitis. Both conserved end residues are part of each CDR3. The order of the fields is clone size, CDR3 length, D gene, V gene, J gene, CDR3 DNA, CDR3 protein. A D gene is named only where the DNA matches it firmly. The listing skips clone size in some rows; elsewhere it reads once, few, many or a size class.

few	14	TRBD2	TRBV20-1	TRBJ2-7	TGCAGTGCTAGGCGTCTAGCGGCCACCTACGAGCAGTACTTC	CSARRLAATYEQYF
many	13	TRBD2	TRBV20-1	TRBJ2-1	TGCAGTGCACCGACTAGCTCCACCGGTTCTCGGTTCTTC	CSAPTSSTGSRFF
many	17	TRBD2	TRBV7-8	TRBJ2-1	TGTGCCAGCAGCTTGTTTCCTCGCAGCGGGAGTTCGGATGAGCAGTTCTTC	CASSLFPRSGSSDEQFF
NA	13	TRBD2	TRBV20-1	TRBJ2-7	TGCAGTGTTCCAACTAGCGGCCTTGTAGAGCAGTACTTC	CSVPTSGLVEQYF
NA	14	NA	TRBV12-3/TRBV12-4	TRBJ2-7	TGTGCCAGCAGTCCCCGGGCGGTCCCCAACGAGCAGTACTTC	CASSPRAVPNEQYF
few	14	NA	TRBV6-1	TRBJ1-2	TGTGCCAGCAGCCGGACGACTCAACAATATGGCTACACCTTC	CASSRTTQQYGYTF
many	14	NA	TRBV29-1	TRBJ2-5	TGCAGCGCCGGACAGCCCCGGCAGGAAGAGACCCAGTACTTC	CSAGQPRQEETQYF
NA	16	TRBD1	TRBV3-1	TRBJ2-1	TGTGCCAGCAGCCAAGCCGGGGACAGGGAATACAATGAGCAGTTCTTC	CASSQAGDREYNEQFF
few	15	NA	TRBV25-1	TRBJ2-3	TGTGCCAGCGGATGGACGGACAGTAGCAGAGATACGCAGTATTTT	CASGWTDSSRDTQYF
few	14	TRBD1	TRBV10-3	TRBJ2-3	TGTGCCATCAGCGGGACAGGTCCGGCAGATACGCAGTATTTT	CAISGTGPADTQYF
few	15	NA	TRBV7-2	TRBJ1-5	TGTGCCAGCAGCGGGGGAAGTGAAGGCAATCAGCCCCAGCATTTT	CASSGGSEGNQPQHF
NA	17	NA	TRBV7-2	TRBJ2-6	TGTGCCAGCAGCTTAGCCGTCAGGAGCTCTGGGGCCAACGTCCTGACTTTC	CASSLAVRSSGANVLTF
NA	11	NA	TRBV6-2/TRBV6-3	TRBJ2-7	TGTGCCAGCAGTGACTGGTACGAGCAGTACTTC	CASSDWYEQYF
few	15	NA	TRBV7-9	TRBJ2-7	TGTGCCAGCAGCACGACGGATTTTCGATCCTACGAGCAGTACTTC	CASSTTDFRSYEQYF
NA	20	TRBD2	TRBV11-2	TRBJ2-1	TGTGCCAGCAGCCCCCGGACGGAAACCAGGACTAGCGGGGCCTCCAATGAGCAGTTCTTC	CASSPRTETRTSGASNEQFF
NA	11	NA	TRBV7-9	TRBJ2-2	TGTGCCAGCAGTGTGTTCGGGGAGCTGTTTTTT	CASSVFGELFF
few	14	NA	TRBV6-5	TRBJ2-4	TGTGCCAGCAGTTATCAGGTCAGCGGTGGCATTCAGTACTTC	CASSYQVSGGIQYF
many	15	NA	TRBV5-1	TRBJ1-5	TGCGCCAGCAGCTTGGGGGCCAATAGCAATCAGCCCCAGCATTTT	CASSLGANSNQPQHF
many	15	NA	TRBV6-5	TRBJ2-7	TGTGCCAGCAGTTACTCGGGACTGAGCTCCTACGAGCAGTACTTC	CASSYSGLSSYEQYF
NA	15	NA	TRBV12-3/TRBV12-4	TRBJ2-1	TGTGCCAGCAGAAGCATTGGGGGTTCCTACAATGAGCAGTTCTTC	CASRSIGGSYNEQFF
NA	12	NA	TRBV11-3	TRBJ1-3	TGTGCCAGCAGCCAAGGGGGAAACACCATATATTTT	CASSQGGNTIYF
NA	14	TRBD1	TRBV5-1	TRBJ2-2	TGCGCCAGCAGGACAACAGGGGTTACCGGGGAGCTGTTTTTT	CASRTTGVTGELFF
NA	15	TRBD1	TRBV5-1	TRBJ2-7	TGCGCCAGCAGCTTGGAGGTAAAGGGGGCGGACGAGCAGTACTTC	CASSLEVKGADEQYF
once	13	NA	TRBV21-1	TRBJ2-7	TGTGCCAGCAGCAACGGGCCTGGAACCGAGCAGTACTTC	CASSNGPGTEQYF
few	15	NA	TRBV7-8	TRBJ1-6	TGTGCCAGCAGCGATAGGACTGCATATAATTCACCCCTCCACTTT	CASSDRTAYNSPLHF
NA	12	NA	TRBV6-5	TRBJ2-4	TGTGCCAGCAGTTATTCAGAGTTCTCTTGGTACTTC	CASSYSEFSWYF
NA	13	NA	TRBV29-1	TRBJ1-4	TGCAGCGTAGGCAGGGCGTTCAATGAAAAACTGTTTTTT	CSVGRAFNEKLFF
few	14	TRBD1	TRBV5-1	TRBJ1-1	TGCGCCAGCAGCTTGTACCCGGGACAGGGCAAAGCTTTCTTT	CASSLYPGQGKAFF
few	14	NA	TRBV2	TRBJ2-4	TGTGCCAGCATGTCTAGGGCTAATGAAAACATTCAGTACTTC	CASMSRANENIQYF
few	18	TRBD2	TRBV4-1	TRBJ2-2	TGCGCCAGCAGCCCAATTAAATTAGCGGGAGGCCGTACCGGGGAGCTGTTTTTT	CASSPIKLAGGRTGELFF
NA	16	NA	TRBV6-1	TRBJ2-1	TGTGCCAGCAGTGATGTCTCCGGGAGCGCTTACAATGAGCAGTTCTTC	CASSDVSGSAYNEQFF
few	14	NA	TRBV20-1	TRBJ2-1	TGCAGTGCTAGGAGGGCCGGTAAGGTCAATGGGCAGTTCTTC	CSARRAGKVNGQFF
many	13	TRBD2	TRBV5-1	TRBJ2-1	TGCGCCAGCAGCTTTACTAGCGGGAATGAGCAGTTCTTC	CASSFTSGNEQFF
NA	13	NA	TRBV6-4	TRBJ1-2	TGTGCCAGCAGTTCGCACTTCGACTATGGCTACACCTTC	CASSSHFDYGYTF
NA	18	TRBD1	TRBV11-1	TRBJ2-6	TGTGCCAGCAGCTTTCTGACAGGGTGGATCTCTGGGGCCAACGTCCTGACTTTC	CASSFLTGWISGANVLTF
NA	13	NA	TRBV5-4	TRBJ2-1	TGTGCCAGCAGCTTGGCCAGGGGATACGAGCAGTTCTTC	CASSLARGYEQFF
few	13	NA	TRBV7-3	TRBJ2-2	TGTGCCAGCCGACCAGGGTCGGTCGGGGAGCTGTTTTTT	CASRPGSVGELFF